These 27 T cell receptor beta chains were all obtained from the same sample, sequenced in a study of T-cell memory formation after mild COVID-19. MiXCR, run by TCRdb on the 5' RACE reads, gives a single entry per CDR3 protein. The top ten hold approximately 3.6% of the sample, which has 200,000 to 250,000 distinct CDR3 sequences, 15% to 20% seen once. Sequenced material: PBMCs or a T cell subset sorted from them (not recorded which). The receptors originated from a man between 18 and 29 years old who had mild COVID-19 (a few samples of this study predate the infection). Cell type and time point are not known.

This clonotype turned up a few times. The chain employs TRBV28 and TRBJ2-7, with 7 bases fitting TRBD1. Germline V CDR1 and CDR2: MDHEN, SYDVKM. CDR3 size: 15 residues. J was trimmed by 0 bases and V by 4 bases; bases with no gene match: 6. The CDR3 DNA is TGTGCCAGCAGTTCCGGGACAGCGAGCTCCTACGAGCAGTACGTC. This encodes CASSSGTASSYEQYV.

V usage is TRBV7-3 and J usage is TRBJ2-5; TRBD2 matches 13 bases. Germline V CDR1 and CDR2: SGHTA, FQGTGA. The CDR3 is 15 residues long. J lost 3 bases, V lost 3 bases, and 1 base had no gene match. In nucleotides, the CDR3 is TGTGCCAGCAGCTTTGGGACTAGCGGGGAAGAGACCCAGTACTTC. Its translation: CASSFGTSGEETQYF.

This clonotype has more than one count but fewer than ten. The J gene is TRBJ2-1, the V gene TRBV3-1; 8 positions match TRBD2. This CDR3 is built from 15 residues. CDR1 is LGHDT, CDR2 YNNKEL, per germline (reference sequence). The ends lost 1 base at V and 5 bases at J; junction bases unmatched: 4. For the CDR3, the DNA is TGTGCCAGCAGCCAAGGAGGACTAGCAAACAATGAGCAGTTCTTC. Protein sequence: CASSQGGLANNEQFF.

This clonotype was seen a handful of times. The rearrangement links TRBV7-2 to TRBJ2-7; D gene uncertain. The germline gives CDR1 SGHTA, CDR2 FQGNSA. The CDR3 has 11 amino acids. With 3 bases removed from V and 5 bases from J, the gap between germline ends came to 5 bases. CDR3 protein: CASSFINEQYF. CDR3 coding DNA: TGTGCCAGCAGCTTTATCAACGAGCAGTACTTC.

This clonotype came up a few times. The chain joins TRBV7-2 to TRBJ2-2; a weak D match, TRBD2 (6 bases). The CDR3 has 14 amino acids. In germline, CDR1 is SGHTA, CDR2 FQGNSA. V was clipped by 10 bases and J by 1 base, with 13 bases between them. This CDR3 reads CATRGSGNTGELFF. DNA for the CDR3: TGTGCCACCCGGGGTAGCGGGAACACCGGGGAGCTGTTTTTT.

This clonotype was detected ten times or more. The genes are TRBV10-2 and TRBJ2-3; D ambiguous. Between the trimmed V and J ends, which lost 4 bases and 3 bases, there was a span of 11 bases. The germline CDR1 and CDR2 sequences are WSHSY and SAAADI. This CDR3 region has 14 residues. CDR3 DNA: TGCGCCAGCAGTGTGTCGCACCTTACAGATACGCAGTATTTT. Translating it yields CASSVSHLTDTQYF.

This chain connects TRBV30 to TRBJ1-2, with D unclear. Germline V gene lookup returns CDR1 GTSNPN and CDR2 SVGIG (reference sequence). This CDR3 spans 16 amino acids. Trimming took off 2 bases at V and 8 bases at J, with 24 bases between the two ends. CDR3 coding DNA: TGTGCCTGGAGTAGTTCTTCGCTCAGGAGGACGAACGGCTACACCTTC. This codes for CAWSSSSLRRTNGYTF.

J is TRBJ1-5 and V is TRBV6-2 or TRBV6-3; the D gene is possibly TRBD1 (5 bases). V was cut by 5 bases and J by 2 bases, with 13 bases left in between. The V gene's germline CDR1 is MNHEY and CDR2 SVGEGT. CDR3 size: 15 residues. The CDR3 sequence is CASSVRGSGNQPQHF. The CDR3 DNA follows: TGTGCCAGCAGTGTCCGGGGGTCGGGCAATCAGCCCCAGCATTTT.

The genes are TRBV19 and TRBJ1-5; a weak D match, TRBD1 (5 bases). The CDR3 totals 15 residues. The V gene's germline CDR1 is LNHDA and CDR2 SQIVND (reference sequence). Trimming shortened V by 3 bases and J by 5 bases, and 14 bases separated the two germline ends. CDR3 bases: TGTGCCAGTAGTATCTATGGGGGTAGGGATCAGCCCCAGCATTTT. Its protein product is CASSIYGGRDQPQHF.

The rearrangement links TRBV14 to TRBJ1-2; D is undetermined. The CDR3 is 13 amino acids. Trimming removed 4 bases at V and 8 bases at J, with 14 bases between. The germline CDR1 and CDR2 sequences are SGHDN and FVKESK. The CDR3 DNA reads as TGTGCCAGCAGCCCTGGGATCGTAGAAGGCTACACCTTC. Its translation: CASSPGIVEGYTF.

This clonotype has only a few counts. V gene TRBV27 combines with J gene TRBJ1-6; tentative D call: TRBD1 (5 bases). V lost 4 bases and J lost 1, with 5 bases in between. Germline-derived CDR1 and CDR2 are MNHEY and SMNVEV (reference sequence). CDR3 length: 14 residues. The CDR3 region has the DNA TGTGCCAGCAGTTCAGGGTCCTATAATTCACCCCTCCACTTT. Its protein product is CASSSGSYNSPLHF.

The chain combines TRBV11-2 with TRBJ1-2; D uncertain. The CDR3 covers 14 residues. V dropped 5 bases and J dropped 4 bases, with 14 bases sitting between them. CDR1 is SGHAT and CDR2 is FQNNGV in the germline V gene. The CDR3 DNA is TGTGCCAGCAGCCCAGTCGGGGTCGCCTATGGCTACACCTTC. Translation gives CASSPVGVAYGYTF.

The chain carries TRBV7-8 and TRBJ2-4; perhaps TRBD2 as D (7 bases). The CDR3 loop spans 16 amino acids. The germline V gene has CDR1 SGHVS and CDR2 FQNEAQ. Trimming removed 5 bases from V and 1 base from J, with 15 bases in between. CDR3 residues: CASSDRRLAAKNIQYF. CDR3 DNA sequence: TGTGCCAGCAGCGACAGGCGACTAGCTGCCAAAAACATTCAGTACTTC.

The rearrangement links TRBV20-1 to TRBJ1-1; 7 nucleotides align to TRBD1. The CDR3 runs to 19 residues. Looked up from germline, CDR1 is DFQATT and CDR2 is SNEGSKA (reference sequence). Trimming removed 0 bases from V and 1 base from J; junction bases left unmatched: 17. The CDR3 spells CSARDLRGLLSRRNTEAFF. In DNA form, the CDR3 reads TGCAGTGCTAGAGATTTAAGGGGGCTCCTCTCCCGGAGGAACACTGAAGCTTTCTTT.

This clonotype was picked up many times. The chain couples TRBV6-2 or TRBV6-3 to TRBJ2-4, with 8 bases matching TRBD1. Trimming took 5 bases from V and 4 from J; bases not matched to a gene: 7. The CDR3 is 15 amino acids. Germline V lookup: CDR1 MNHEY, CDR2 SVGEGT. CDR3 in DNA: TGTGCCAGCAGTCTACGGGACAGGATTAAAAACATTCAGTACTTC. Its translation is CASSLRDRIKNIQYF.

This clonotype has only a few counts. The rearrangement links TRBV15 to TRBJ2-5, with D perhaps matching TRBD1 (5 bases). Germline-derived CDR1 and CDR2 are LNHNV and YYDKDF (reference sequence). V lost 0 bases to trimming and J lost 2 bases, with 10 bases between them. The CDR3 is 15 residues long. CDR3 protein: CATSRDRQGQETQYF. DNA for the CDR3: TGTGCCACCAGCAGAGATCGCCAGGGACAAGAGACCCAGTACTTC.

This rearrangement joins TRBV20-1 to TRBJ2-2; no clear D gene. Germline V gives CDR1 DFQATT, CDR2 SNEGSKA (reference sequence). The V gene lost 3 bases and the J gene lost 3 bases, with 11 bases spanning the gap. This CDR3 spans 14 amino acids. The CDR3 DNA follows: TGCAGTGCTAGTAGGGCAGGACACACCGGGGAGCTGTTTTTT. Its translation: CSASRAGHTGELFF.

CDR3 coding DNA: TGTGCCAGCAGCACGGGACAGGGCGTAAAAGAGACCCAGTACTTC. Protein product: CASSTGQGVKETQYF. The J gene is TRBJ2-5, the V gene TRBV5-8; TRBD1 agrees at 9 bases. Germline V lookup: CDR1 SGHTS, CDR2 YDEGEE. The CDR3 sequence is 15 residues long. Unmatched junction bases numbered 7, after V lost 4 bases and J lost 3 bases.

This clonotype has more than one count but fewer than ten. The chain combines TRBV5-6 with TRBJ2-1; maybe TRBD2 (5 bases). The CDR3 runs 17 residues. Trimming pared 1 base from V and 7 bases from J, leaving 21 bases between. The V gene's germline CDR1 is SGHDT and CDR2 YYEEEE. The CDR3 region has the DNA TGTGCCAGCAGCTTGATTTGGGGAGCCAATCCCCCGAATGAGCAGTTCTTC. Translating gives CASSLIWGANPPNEQFF. The entire variable domain, with the rest obtained from reference TRBV5-6 and TRBJ2-1, is as follows: DAGVTQSPTHLIKTRGQQVTLRCSPKSGHDTVSWYQQALGQGPQFIFQYYEEEERQRGNFPDRFSGHQFPNYSSELNVNALLLGDSALYLCASSLIWGANPPNEQFFGPGTRLTVL.

This chain connects TRBV28 to TRBJ2-5, with TRBD1 matching 7 bases. This CDR3 is built from 12 residues. Trimming removed 9 bases from V and 0 bases from J; junction bases left unmatched: 1. Germline CDR1 is MDHEN and CDR2 is SYDVKM. The CDR3 loop is CASTGDQETQYF. In DNA, the CDR3 is TGTGCCAGTACAGGGGACCAAGAGACCCAGTACTTC. Together with reference TRBV28 and TRBJ2-5, the CDR3 gives the full variable domain: DVKVTQSSRYLVKRTGEKVFLECVQDMDHENMFWYRQDPGLGLRLIYFSYDVKMKEKGDIPEGYSVSREKKERFSLILESASTNQTSMYLCASTGDQETQYFGPGTRLLVL.

The chain uses TRBV20-1 and TRBJ2-3; D call uncertain. CDR1 DFQATT and CDR2 SNEGSKA come from the germline V gene (reference sequence). V gave up 3 bases and J gave up 5 bases, with 9 bases separating them. This CDR3 region has 12 residues. This CDR3 reads CSARTTVDTQYF. In DNA form, the CDR3 reads TGCAGTGCTAGGACCACGGTAGATACGCAGTATTTT.

The chain is built from TRBV6-2 or TRBV6-3 and TRBJ2-7; 8 bases map to TRBD2. The CDR3 length is 18 residues. J was trimmed by 4 bases and V by 6 bases; bases with no gene match: 20. Germline V gives CDR1 MNHEY, CDR2 SVGEGT. CDR3 region: CASRTSGGQFPLRYEQYV. DNA for the CDR3: TGTGCCAGCAGGACGAGCGGGGGCCAATTCCCCCTACGTTACGAGCAGTACGTC.

The sample holds many counts of this clonotype. The CDR3: CASSESRNTDTQYF. The CDR3 DNA sequence: TGCGCCAGCAGTGAGTCGCGGAACACAGATACGCAGTATTTT. The chain joins TRBV10-1 to TRBJ2-3; D is unclear. Looked up from germline, CDR1 is WNHNN and CDR2 is SYGVQD (reference sequence). Trimming pared 0 bases from V and 2 bases from J, leaving 6 bases between. This CDR3 has 14 amino acids.

This clonotype was counted many times. The chain has TRBV7-2 and TRBJ2-3; the match to TRBD2 covers 9 bases. Looked up from germline, CDR1 is SGHTA and CDR2 is FQGNSA. V was pared by 4 bases and J by 5 bases, with 7 bases of the junction left unmatched. The length of the CDR3 is 15 residues. The chain's CDR3 is CASSWTSAGGDTQYF. CDR3 sequence (DNA): TGTGCCAGCAGCTGGACTAGCGCAGGGGGAGATACGCAGTATTTT.

This clonotype was observed at least ten times. The V call is TRBV19, the J call TRBJ2-7; 7 bases are a match to TRBD1. Germline trimming cut 3 bases from V and 2 bases from J; bases unmatched to any gene: 4. The length of the CDR3 is 14 residues. CDR1 is LNHDA, CDR2 SQIVND, per germline (reference sequence). In nucleotides, the CDR3 is TGTGCCAGTAGTATTTTGGACAGGACCTACGAGCAGTACTTC. Encoded protein: CASSILDRTYEQYF.

There are a few counts of this clonotype. The chain employs TRBV19 and TRBJ2-3; D gene unclear. V shed 8 bases and J shed 2 bases, with 8 bases lying between them. Germline CDR1 LNHDA, CDR2 SQIVND (reference sequence). The CDR3 length is 12 residues. CDR3 protein: CASADLTDTQYF. The CDR3 DNA reads TGTGCCAGTGCAGACCTCACAGATACGCAGTATTTT.

The chain joins TRBV20-1 to TRBJ1-2; a possible D gene is TRBD1 (5 bases). The ends were cut back, 2 bases at V and 3 bases at J, with 13 bases in the middle. This CDR3 has 14 amino acids. Germline V gene data show CDR1 as DFQATT and CDR2 as SNEGSKA (reference sequence). The CDR3 here is CSARPPPGDYGYTF. CDR3 DNA sequence: TGCAGTGCTAGACCCCCCCCGGGGGACTATGGCTACACCTTC.